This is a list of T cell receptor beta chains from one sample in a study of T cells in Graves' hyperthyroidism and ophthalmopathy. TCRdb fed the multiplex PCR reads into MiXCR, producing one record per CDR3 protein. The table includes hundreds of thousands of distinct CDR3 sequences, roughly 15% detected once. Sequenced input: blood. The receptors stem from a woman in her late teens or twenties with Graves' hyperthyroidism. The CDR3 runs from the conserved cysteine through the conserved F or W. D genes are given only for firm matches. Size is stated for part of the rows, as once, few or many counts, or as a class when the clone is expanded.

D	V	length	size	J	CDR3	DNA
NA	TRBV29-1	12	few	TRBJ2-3	CSVDGGIDTQYF	TGCAGCGTTGATGGGGGTATAGATACGCAGTATTTT
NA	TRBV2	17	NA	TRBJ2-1	CATNPFDTGSSYNEQFF	TGTGCCACCAACCCATTCGATACCGGGAGCTCCTACAATGAGCAGTTCTTC
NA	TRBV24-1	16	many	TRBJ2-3	CATSDLVFGGSDTQYF	TGTGCCACCAGTGATTTGGTGTTCGGGGGTTCAGATACGCAGTATTTT
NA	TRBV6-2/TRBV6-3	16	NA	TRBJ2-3	CASSYLGLLNMDTQYF	TGTGCCAGCAGTTATCTGGGACTTCTAAACATGGATACGCAGTATTTT
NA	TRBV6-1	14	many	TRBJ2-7	CASSDGGILQEQYF	TGTGCCAGCAGTGACGGGGGTATCCTTCAAGAGCAGTACTTC
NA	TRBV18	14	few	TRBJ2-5	CASSPPKDQGTQYF	TGTGCCAGCTCACCACCGAAAGACCAAGGGACCCAGTACTTC
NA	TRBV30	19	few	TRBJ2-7	CAWSVLGGRYGRGPYEQYF	TGTGCCTGGAGTGTCCTGGGGGGCCGGTATGGGCGAGGGCCCTACGAGCAGTACTTC
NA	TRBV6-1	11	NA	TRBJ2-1	CATRGAYEQFF	TGTGCCACCCGGGGCGCGTATGAGCAGTTCTTC
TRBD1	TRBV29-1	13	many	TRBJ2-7	CSVRPDRAYEQYF	TGCAGCGTCCGACCGGACAGGGCCTACGAGCAGTACTTC
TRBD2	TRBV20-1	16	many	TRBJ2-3	CSARGHSGTPTDTQYF	TGCAGTGCTAGGGGTCACAGCGGGACCCCCACAGATACGCAGTATTTT
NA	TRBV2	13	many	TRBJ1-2	CASSDLRADGYTF	TGTGCCAGCAGTGACCTCCGGGCGGATGGCTACACCTTC
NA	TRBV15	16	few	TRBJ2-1	CATSKSTILSYNEQFF	TGTGCCACCAGCAAATCGACTATCCTATCCTACAATGAGCAGTTCTTC
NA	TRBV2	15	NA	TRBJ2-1	CASSEEGGQRNEQFF	TGTGCCAGCAGTGAAGAGGGGGGACAGCGGAATGAGCAGTTCTTC
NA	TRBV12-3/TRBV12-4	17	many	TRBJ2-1	CASSSYPGGGSYNEQFF	TGTGCCAGCAGTTCTTACCCAGGGGGAGGTTCCTACAATGAGCAGTTCTTC
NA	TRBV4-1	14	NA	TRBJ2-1	CASRRTGALNEQFF	TGCGCCAGCAGACGTACTGGGGCCTTAAATGAGCAGTTCTTC
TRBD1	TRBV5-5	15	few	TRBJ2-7	CASSLSRGQFYEQYF	TGTGCCAGCAGCTTGAGCAGGGGGCAATTCTACGAGCAGTACTTC
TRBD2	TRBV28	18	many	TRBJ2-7	CASSFFLGTSGSSYEQYF	TGTGCCAGCAGTTTCTTTCTCGGGACTAGCGGGAGTTCCTACGAGCAGTACTTC
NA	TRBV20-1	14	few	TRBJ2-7	CSASDGGASYEQYF	TGCAGTGCTTCGGACGGTGGGGCCTCCTACGAGCAGTACTTC
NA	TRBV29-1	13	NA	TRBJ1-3	CSVGTDHGNTIYF	TGCAGCGTCGGGACTGATCACGGAAACACCATATATTTT
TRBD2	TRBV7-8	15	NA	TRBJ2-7	CASSQGTSGIYEQYF	TGTGCCAGCAGCCAAGGGACTAGCGGGATCTACGAGCAGTACTTC
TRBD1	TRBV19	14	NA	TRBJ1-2	CASHPMGQGYGYTF	TGTGCCAGCCACCCAATGGGACAGGGCTATGGCTACACCTTC
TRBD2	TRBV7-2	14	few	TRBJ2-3	CASSWGLSTDTQYF	TGTGCCAGCAGCTGGGGACTAAGTACAGATACGCAGTATTTT
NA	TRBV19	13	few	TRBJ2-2	CASSTQGYGELFF	TGTGCCAGTAGTACTCAGGGTTACGGGGAGCTGTTTTTT
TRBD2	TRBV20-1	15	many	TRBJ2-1	CSASTSGRENNEQFF	TGCAGTGCTTCGACTAGCGGGAGGGAGAACAATGAGCAGTTCTTC
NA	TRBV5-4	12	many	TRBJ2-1	CASSLSRNEQFF	TGTGCCAGCAGCTTGTCGCGGAATGAGCAGTTCTTC
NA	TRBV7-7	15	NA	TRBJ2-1	CASSLTGGSCNEQFF	TGTGCTAGCAGCTTAACTGGAGGTTCCTGCAATGAGCAGTTCTTC
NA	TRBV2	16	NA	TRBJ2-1	CASIPMGQVTIYEQFF	TGTGCCAGCATCCCGATGGGGCAGGTGACTATCTATGAGCAGTTCTTC
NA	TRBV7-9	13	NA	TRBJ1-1	CAGRPAGNTEAFF	TGTGCCGGACGCCCGGCAGGGAACACTGAAGCTTTCTTT
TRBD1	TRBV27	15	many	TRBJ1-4	CASSRRTGYNEKLFF	TGTGCCAGCAGCCGTCGGACAGGCTATAATGAAAAACTGTTTTTT
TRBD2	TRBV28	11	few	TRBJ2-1	CASSTWTSGFF	TGTGCCAGCAGTACGTGGACTAGCGGCTTCTTC
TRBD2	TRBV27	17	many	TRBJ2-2	CASSFLTSGRAGGELFF	TGTGCCAGCAGTTTCCTAACTAGCGGGAGGGCCGGCGGGGAGCTGTTTTTT
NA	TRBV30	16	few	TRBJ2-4	CASLYSPGTAKNIQYF	TGTGCTTCTCTGTATAGTCCAGGGACGGCCAAAAACATTCAGTACTTC
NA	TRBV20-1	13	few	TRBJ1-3	CSATQASGNTIYF	TGCAGTGCTACACAGGCTTCTGGAAACACCATATATTTT
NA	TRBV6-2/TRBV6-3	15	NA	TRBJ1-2	CASSYYQGILYGYTF	TGTGCCAGCAGTTACTATCAGGGGATTCTCTATGGCTACACCTTC
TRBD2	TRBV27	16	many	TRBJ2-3	CASSPRGTSRTDTQYF	TGTGCCAGCAGTCCCCGCGGGACTAGCCGAACAGATACGCAGTATTTT
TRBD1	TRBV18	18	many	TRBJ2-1	CASSPPLLHRDREHEQFF	TGTGCCAGCTCACCACCTTTGTTGCACCGGGACAGGGAACATGAGCAGTTCTTC
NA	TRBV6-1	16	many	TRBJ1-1	CASSYDVESRYTEAFF	TGTGCCAGCAGTTATGACGTAGAGTCGAGGTACACTGAAGCTTTCTTT
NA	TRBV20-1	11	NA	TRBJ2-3	CSADRSDTQYF	TGCAGTGCCGACCGGTCAGATACGCAGTATTTT
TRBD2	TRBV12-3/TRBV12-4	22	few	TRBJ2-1	CASSHPTNRGLAGGPRGNEQFF	TGTGCCAGCAGCCACCCAACCAACCGAGGACTAGCGGGAGGGCCGCGGGGAAATGAGCAGTTCTTC
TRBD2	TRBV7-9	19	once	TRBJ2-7	CASSFGQLAAAFVGNEQYF	TGTGCCAGCAGCTTCGGGCAACTAGCGGCAGCATTCGTCGGGAATGAGCAGTACTTC
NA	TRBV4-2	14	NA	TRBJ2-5	CASSQDRRRETQYF	TGTGCCAGCAGCCAAGATCGCAGGCGGGAGACCCAGTACTTC
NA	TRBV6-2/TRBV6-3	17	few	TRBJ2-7	CASSYSIAVPGPYEQYF	TGTGCCAGCAGTTACTCGATTGCGGTCCCCGGCCCCTACGAGCAGTACTTC
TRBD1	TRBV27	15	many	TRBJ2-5	CASSLGTGAQETQYF	TGTGCCAGCAGTTTGGGGACAGGGGCTCAAGAGACCCAGTACTTC
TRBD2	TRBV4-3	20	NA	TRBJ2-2	CASSQDKAASGGGGAGELFF	TGCGCCAGCAGCCAAGATAAAGCGGCTAGCGGGGGGGGAGGGGCCGGGGAGCTGTTTTTT
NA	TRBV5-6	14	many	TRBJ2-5	CASSLELGGETQYF	TGTGCCAGCAGCTTGGAGCTCGGAGGGGAGACCCAGTACTTC
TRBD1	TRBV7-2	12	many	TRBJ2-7	CASSPGQGRQYF	TGTGCCAGCAGCCCGGGACAGGGGAGGCAGTACTTC
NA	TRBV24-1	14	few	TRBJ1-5	CATSASTGAQPQHF	TGTGCCACCAGTGCGTCGACAGGAGCCCAGCCCCAGCATTTT
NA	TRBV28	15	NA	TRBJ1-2	CASRDPQKANYGYTF	TGTGCCAGCAGGGACCCACAGAAAGCTAACTATGGCTACACCTTC
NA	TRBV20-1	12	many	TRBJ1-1	CSARGMTAEAFF	TGCAGTGCTCGGGGTATGACGGCTGAAGCTTTCTTT